Shown below are 28 T cell receptor beta chains from a single sample sequenced in a study of blood T cells in healthy people across ages. Alongside a J-beta primer mix, a sample-barcoded 5' primer served in a second PCR lasting 7 to 11 cycles. TCRdb used MiXCR to reprocess the 5' RACE reads, holding one entry per CDR3 protein. The sample contains roughly 680,000 distinct CDR3 sequences, around 52% of which appear only once. Specimen: blood. The receptors shown here come from a woman of 80 years or more in good health.

The chain couples TRBV6-5 to TRBJ2-1, with 10 bases that match TRBD2. CDR3 length equals 15 residues. Germline CDR1 MNHEY, CDR2 SVGAGI. The V segment lost 5 bases and the J segment 10 bases; nucleotides outside the gene matches: 11. This chain's CDR3 is CASSPSGRAVGEQFF. The CDR3 DNA is TGTGCCAGCAGTCCGAGCGGGAGGGCCGTCGGGGAGCAGTTCTTC.

In this sample, this clonotype turned up a few times. V gene TRBV5-1 combines with J gene TRBJ2-3, with TRBD1 as a possible D gene (6 bases). The germline V and J ends were trimmed by 2 bases and 1 base, with 14 bases remaining between them. This CDR3 spans 16 amino acids. Looked up from germline, CDR1 is SGHRS and CDR2 is YFSETQ. CDR3 coding DNA: TGCGCCAGCAGCTTTGGTGCTGCAGGGGGCACAGATACGCAGTATTTT. Its translation: CASSFGAAGGTDTQYF.

The chain couples TRBV7-9 to TRBJ1-2; unclear D gene. Germline-derived CDR1 and CDR2 are SEHNR and FQNEAQ (reference sequence). This CDR3 comprises 14 residues. V was cut by 3 bases and J by 4 bases, with 12 bases left in between. The CDR3 sequence is CASSLDEYSYGYTF. CDR3 sequence (DNA): TGTGCCAGCAGCTTGGACGAGTACTCCTATGGCTACACCTTC.

J is TRBJ1-1 and V is TRBV20-1; D unresolved. V gave up 3 bases and J gave up 6 bases, with 11 bases separating them. Germline CDR1 DFQATT, CDR2 SNEGSKA (reference sequence). The CDR3 covers 12 residues. The CDR3 sequence: CSARRSGSEAFF. The DNA of the CDR3 is TGCAGTGCTAGGAGGTCAGGCTCTGAAGCTTTCTTT.

The table lists this clonotype with many counts. This rearrangement joins TRBV20-1 to TRBJ2-1; D is unresolved. V lost 6 bases to trimming and J lost 7 bases, with 10 bases between them. The germline V gene encodes CDR1 DFQATT and CDR2 SNEGSKA (reference sequence). The CDR3 totals 11 residues. CDR3 DNA: TGCAGTGCCGCCAAAAGAAATGAGCAGTTCTTC. This translates into CSAAKRNEQFF.

For this clonotype: It may be a read error: a sequence one base away is much more abundant. J is TRBJ2-1 and V is TRBV7-9, with 7 bases lining up with TRBD1. The CDR3 runs to 12 residues. V gave up 8 bases and J gave up 8 bases; unmatched junction bases: 6. Germline V CDR1 and CDR2: SEHNR, FQNEAQ (reference sequence). CDR3 sequence (DNA): TGTGCCAGCGGCTCACAGGGGTATGAGCAGTTCTTC. Amino acid sequence: CASGSQGYEQFF.

This clonotype was seen a few times. The J gene is TRBJ2-4, the V gene TRBV28; 7 nucleotides agree with TRBD2. Germline values: CDR1 MDHEN, CDR2 SYDVKM. The CDR3 loop spans 15 amino acids. With V trimmed by 2 bases and J by 1 base, 2 bases remained unmatched. CDR3 loop: CASSLPGGAKNIQYF. The CDR3 DNA reads as TGTGCCAGCAGTTTACCCGGGGGGGCCAAAAACATTCAGTACTTC. The variable domain in full, completed from reference TRBV28 and TRBJ2-4, reads DVKVTQSSRYLVKRTGEKVFLECVQDMDHENMFWYRQDPGLGLRLIYFSYDVKMKEKGDIPEGYSVSREKKERFSLILESASTNQTSMYLCASSLPGGAKNIQYFGAGTRLSVL.

CDR3 sequence reads: CAISQRDRVIYEQYF. The CDR3 coding sequence is TGTGCCATCAGTCAAAGGGACAGGGTGATCTACGAGCAGTACTTC. The rearrangement uses TRBV10-3 and TRBJ2-7; 9 bases align to TRBD1. The germline V gene has CDR1 ENHRY and CDR2 SYGVKD. This CDR3 is 15 amino acids long. Losses at the gene ends were 5 bases for V and 3 bases for J; bases not matched to a gene: 8.

V and J are TRBV7-2 and TRBJ1-6; D unclear. V lost 0 bases, J lost 7 bases, and 10 bases lay in between. Germline V gene sequence: CDR1 SGHTA, CDR2 FQGNSA. The CDR3 is 15 residues long. The DNA for the CDR3 is TGTGCCAGCAGCTTAGCGATTGCGGGGAATTCACCCCTCCACTTT. This codes for CASSLAIAGNSPLHF.

This chain uses TRBV7-8 with TRBJ2-1, with D perhaps matching TRBD1 (6 bases). V lost 5 bases, J lost 6 bases, and 11 bases lay in between. Germline V gives CDR1 SGHVS, CDR2 FQNEAQ. CDR3 size: 13 residues. This CDR3 is CASSGLQGNEQFF. CDR3 nucleotides: TGTGCCAGCAGCGGATTACAGGGCAATGAGCAGTTCTTC. Supplemented by reference TRBV7-8 and TRBJ2-1, the full variable domain reads GAGVSQSPRYKVAKRGQDVALRCDPISGHVSLFWYQQALGQGPEFLTYFQNEAQLDKSGLPSDRFFAERPEGSVSTLKIQRTQQEDSAVYLCASSGLQGNEQFFGPGTRLTVL.

The chain employs TRBV28 and TRBJ1-5; D is unresolved. The CDR3 extends over 12 amino acids. Germline values: CDR1 MDHEN, CDR2 SYDVKM. Trimming removed 3 bases at V and 9 bases at J, with 9 bases between. CDR3 region: CASSFSSLPQHF. As DNA, the CDR3 is TGTGCCAGCAGTTTTTCTTCGCTGCCCCAGCATTTT.

Of note for this clonotype: At one boundary the junction diverges from the germline segment, which might be a read error. This chain links TRBV9 with TRBJ2-1, with D unclear. This CDR3 region has 14 residues. The germline V gene has CDR1 SGDLS and CDR2 YYNGEE. In nucleotides, the CDR3 is TGTGACAGCAGCAGACGGGCCCAAGGGAATGAGCAGTTCTTC. Encoded protein: CDSSRRAQGNEQFF.

Comments on this clonotype: A much larger clone sits a single nucleotide away, making a read error possible. The chain recombines TRBV5-1 with TRBJ2-3, with 8 nucleotides matching TRBD2. CDR1 and CDR2 (germline): SGHRS, YFSETQ. Trimming cost V 6 bases and J 3 bases; bases outside gene matches: 6. The CDR3 runs to 14 residues. CDR3 amino acids: CASKALAGTDTQYF. CDR3 coding DNA: TGCGCCAGCAAAGCCTTAGCGGGAACAGATACGCAGTATTTT.

The CDR3 nucleotides are TGTGCCAGCAGCTTAATGCGGTTCCAAGAGACCCAGTACTTC. Translation: CASSLMRFQETQYF. V gene TRBV5-6 combines with J gene TRBJ2-5; D is unresolved. The germline V and J ends were trimmed by 2 bases and 1 base, with 9 bases remaining between them. Looked up from germline, CDR1 is SGHDT and CDR2 is YYEEEE. The CDR3 is 14 amino acids.

The chain joins TRBV5-4 to TRBJ2-7; D not certain. The CDR3 runs to 15 residues. V gave up 0 bases and J gave up 2 bases, with 12 bases separating them. Germline CDR1 SGHNT, CDR2 YYREEE (reference sequence). CDR3 nucleotide sequence: TGTGCCAGCAGCTTGGGGTTTGGCCGTACCTACGAGCAGTACTTC. Protein product: CASSLGFGRTYEQYF.

This chain links TRBV20-1 with TRBJ2-7, with 7 bases identical to TRBD2. The CDR3 loop spans 15 amino acids. With V trimmed by 0 bases and J by 7 bases, 12 bases remained unmatched. Germline CDR1 and CDR2: DFQATT and SNEGSKA (reference sequence). The CDR3 spells CSARDFGLGSREQYF. DNA for the CDR3: TGCAGTGCTAGAGACTTTGGACTAGGTTCGCGAGAGCAGTACTTC.

This clonotype was counted a few times. V and J are TRBV27 and TRBJ1-2, with a possible D match to TRBD1 (5 bases). Trimming cost V 3 bases and J 7 bases, with 12 bases left between them. The CDR3 covers 13 residues. CDR1 MNHEY and CDR2 SMNVEV come from the germline V gene (reference sequence). The CDR3 sequence is CASSFGGGFGYTF. The CDR3 DNA is TGTGCCAGCAGTTTCGGGGGGGGTTTTGGCTACACCTTC.

As concerns this clonotype: A much larger clone sits a single nucleotide away, making a read error possible. The chain couples TRBV9 to TRBJ1-6, with 7 bases fitting TRBD1. This CDR3 is built from 15 residues. Germline-derived CDR1 and CDR2 are SGDLS and YYNGEE. The CDR3 DNA sequence: TGTACCAGCAGCGCCAAGACAGGGCCCAATTCACCCCTCCACTTT. Its protein product is CTSSAKTGPNSPLHF.

This chain links TRBV5-1 with TRBJ2-7, with a weak D call TRBD1 (5 bases). The V end was cut by 0 bases, the J end by 0 bases, with 13 bases between. The CDR3 length is 16 residues. In germline, CDR1 is SGHRS, CDR2 YFSETQ. The CDR3 spells CASSLGVGRASYEQYF. CDR3 bases: TGCGCCAGCAGCTTGGGCGTCGGCAGGGCCTCCTACGAGCAGTACTTC.

This clonotype occurred a few times. The gene calls are TRBV29-1 and TRBJ2-5; unclear D gene. V lost 5 bases, J lost 5 bases, and 12 bases lay in between. The germline V gene has CDR1 SQVTM and CDR2 ANQGSEA. CDR3 size: 12 residues. In DNA, the CDR3 is TGCAGCGTTTTTGGGGATACGGAGACCCAGTACTTC. Encoded protein: CSVFGDTETQYF.

Comments on this clonotype: A much larger clonotype is one base distant, so this may be a read error. The gene calls are TRBV5-1 and TRBJ2-4; D unclear. The J call is doubtful: the DNA matches TRBJ2-7 better. The germline CDR1 and CDR2 sequences are SGHRS and YFSETQ. The length of the CDR3 is 15 residues. CDR3 bases: TGCGCCAGCAGCTCTCAAGCCCTGGGGAATTACGAGCAGTACTTC. Its translation is CASSSQALGNYEQYF.

J is TRBJ2-1 and V is TRBV2, with D hard to call. Germline V lookup: CDR1 SNHLY, CDR2 FYNNEI. V lost 8 bases and J lost 0, with 8 bases in between. The CDR3 extends over 13 amino acids. Written as DNA, the CDR3 is TGTGCCAGCGTCTTTAGCTCCTACAATGAGCAGTTCTTC. Protein product: CASVFSSYNEQFF.

As to this clonotype: A much larger clone differs by one base, so this may be a read error. The V call is TRBV12-3 or TRBV12-4, the J call TRBJ2-4, with unresolved D. The CDR3 sequence is 13 residues long. V shed 1 base and J shed 13 bases, with 14 bases lying between them. The CDR3 is CASSLGRFYKQYF. In DNA form, the CDR3 reads TGTGCCAGCAGTTTAGGCAGATTCTACAAGCAGTACTTC.

Concerning this clonotype itself: This sequence may be a read error, since a much larger clone differs from it by one base. The chain joins TRBV6-1 to TRBJ2-7; TRBD2 is a possible D gene (5 bases). The CDR3 consists of 14 residues. Germline V gene data show CDR1 as MNHNS and CDR2 as SASEGT. In DNA, the CDR3 is TGTGCCAGTGCCCGGGAACAGTCCTCCTACGGGCAGTACTTC. The encoded protein is CASAREQSSYGQYF.

The chain combines TRBV29-1 with TRBJ2-3, with D possibly matching TRBD2 (5 bases). The germline V and J ends were trimmed by 1 base and 0 bases, with 14 bases remaining between them. Germline loops: CDR1 SQVTM, CDR2 ANQGSEA. This CDR3 has 16 amino acids. In DNA, the CDR3 is TGCAGCGTTGAAGGCTTGTCGGGGTACAGCACAGATACGCAGTATTTT. Translated: CSVEGLSGYSTDTQYF.

The sample holds many counts of this clonotype. The chain employs TRBV11-2 and TRBJ2-3; 10 bases agree with TRBD2. This CDR3 contains 18 residues. Germline-derived CDR1 and CDR2 are SGHAT and FQNNGV. J was trimmed by 0 bases and V by 1 base; bases with no gene match: 7. The CDR3: CASSLGVTAGGSTDTQYF. For the CDR3, the DNA is TGTGCCAGCAGCTTAGGGGTTACAGCGGGAGGGAGCACAGATACGCAGTATTTT. Complete variable domain (other parts from reference TRBV11-2 and TRBJ2-3): EAGVAQSPRYKIIEKRQSVAFWCNPISGHATLYWYQQILGQGPKLLIQFQNNGVVDDSQLPKDRFSAERLKGVDSTLKIQPAKLEDSAVYLCASSLGVTAGGSTDTQYFGPGTRLTVL.

Regarding this clonotype: One base away lies a much larger clone, so this may be a sequencing read error. V and J are TRBV29-1 and TRBJ2-7; D possibly corresponds to TRBD1 (5 bases). There are 15 residues in the CDR3. V was trimmed by 6 bases and J by 3 bases, leaving 21 bases between them. From germline, CDR1 is SQVTM and CDR2 ANQGSEA. CDR3 sequence reads: CSVRRPETGCYEQYF. Written as DNA, the CDR3 is TGCAGCGTCCGCAGACCAGAAACAGGATGCTACGAGCAGTACTTC.

V usage is TRBV20-1 and J usage is TRBJ2-1; 10 bases line up with TRBD2. The germline CDR1 and CDR2 sequences are DFQATT and SNEGSKA (reference sequence). The length of the CDR3 is 12 residues. The J segment lost 7 bases and the V segment lost 6 bases, leaving 3 bases of the junction unmatched. The CDR3 bases are TGCAGTGCGACGACTAGCGGGAATGAGCAGTTCTTC. As protein: CSATTSGNEQFF.